These 9 T cell receptor beta chains originate from one sample sequenced in a study of memory CD4+ T cells and cytomegalovirus serostatus. Assay used: immunoSEQ multiplex PCR; TCRdb lists only in-frame clones, some missing. The sample records 50,000 to 65,000 clones, over 65% being singletons. Single viable CD3+CD4+CD8-CD45RO+ cells were sorted as the memory CD4+ T cells. Material: memory CD4+ T cells from blood. The receptors derive from an adult in good health and CMV-seropositive.

Here the CDR3 DNA reads TGTGCCAGCAGTGCCGTGGGTCAGGGGATAGAAGCTTTCTTT. It specifies CASSAVGQGIEAFF. The chain links TRBV6-1 to TRBJ1-1; D perhaps matches TRBD1 (6 bases). The germline V and J ends were trimmed by 4 bases and 8 bases, with 17 bases remaining between them. The germline V gene has CDR1 MNHNS and CDR2 SASEGT. This CDR3 spans 14 amino acids.

The chain recombines TRBV25-1 with TRBJ2-7; a weak D match, TRBD2 (5 bases). Trimming cost V 2 bases and J 4 bases, with 9 bases left between them. In germline, CDR1 is MGHDK, CDR2 SYGVNS. The CDR3 has 13 residues. CDR3: CASSETSDYEQYV. DNA of the CDR3: TGTGCCAGCAGTGAAACTAGTGATTACGAGCAGTACGTC.

The chain uses TRBV19 and TRBJ2-3; unclear D gene. The CDR3 totals 14 residues. Trimming shortened V by 3 bases and J by 3 bases, and 10 bases separated the two germline ends. The germline gives CDR1 LNHDA, CDR2 SQIVND (reference sequence). DNA of the CDR3: TGTGCCAGTAGTATGCACCCTAGTACAGATACGCAGTATTTT. Residues: CASSMHPSTDTQYF.

The J gene is TRBJ2-1, the V gene TRBV4-1; TRBD2 matches at 9 bases. The length of the CDR3 is 15 residues. CDR1 is MGHRA and CDR2 is YSYEKL in the germline V gene. The junction had 10 bases not matched to a gene; V was cut back by 6 bases and J by 7 bases. CDR3 nucleotides: TGCGCCAGCAGGGCCTTAGCGGGAGTAGAGAATGAGCAGTTCTTC. It translates to CASRALAGVENEQFF.

The rearrangement links TRBV5-6 to TRBJ2-7; D remains ambiguous. The ends were cut back, 3 bases at V and 6 bases at J, with 10 bases in the middle. Germline values: CDR1 SGHDT, CDR2 YYEEEE. This CDR3 spans 12 amino acids. CDR3 loop: CASSSEDREQYV. DNA for the CDR3: TGTGCCAGCAGCTCCGAGGACCGCGAGCAGTACGTC.

This chain connects TRBV27 to TRBJ2-1, with 11 bases matching TRBD1. Germline V gene sequence: CDR1 MNHEY, CDR2 SMNVEV (reference sequence). The junction had 4 bases not matched to a gene; V was cut back by 8 bases and J by 7 bases. There are 13 residues in the CDR3. CDR3 in DNA: TGTGCCAGCCGAGGGACAGGGGGTAATGAGCAGTTCTTC. Translating gives CASRGTGGNEQFF.

A few counts support this clone. The chain couples TRBV2 to TRBJ1-1; D may be TRBD1 (6 bases). Trimming cost V 2 bases and J 5 bases, with 15 bases left between them. The CDR3 totals 15 residues. Germline assignment: CDR1 SNHLY and CDR2 FYNNEI. CDR3 sequence: CASSELGGLGTEAFF. The CDR3 region has the DNA TGTGCCAGCAGTGAATTGGGGGGCTTGGGTACTGAAGCTTTCTTT.

This clone was counted a single time. This chain connects TRBV9 to TRBJ2-2, with 13 bases aligning to TRBD2. This CDR3 comprises 17 residues. CDR1 and CDR2 from the germline V gene are SGDLS and YYNGEE. Germline trimming cut 4 bases from V and 4 bases from J; bases unmatched to any gene: 7. CDR3 amino acids: CASSPRTSGSRTGELFF. The CDR3 coding sequence is TGTGCCAGCAGCCCCCGGACTAGCGGGAGTCGCACCGGGGAGCTGTTTTTT.

CDR3 sequence: CASTPAGGGREQYF. The CDR3 DNA reads TGCGCCAGCACACCCGCCGGCGGCGGAAGAGAGCAGTACTTC. The chain recombines TRBV5-1 with TRBJ2-7; D is unresolved. Germline V gene sequence: CDR1 SGHRS, CDR2 YFSETQ. The V end lost 6 bases, the J end lost 7 bases, and 20 bases lay between the germline ends. There are 14 residues in the CDR3.